A single sample is the source of the 5 T cell receptor beta chains below, sequenced in a study of blood T cell repertoires in COVID-19. Assay used: immunoSEQ multiplex PCR; TCRdb lists only in-frame clones, some missing. Here the sample spans fewer than 40,000 clones, approximately 91% being singletons. Material: peripheral blood. These receptors all stem from a man in his 70s with active COVID-19.

The gene calls are TRBV6-5 and TRBJ1-1; D is uncertain. With 7 bases removed from V and 0 bases from J, the gap between germline ends came to 15 bases. The CDR3 is 15 residues long. CDR1 is MNHEY and CDR2 is SVGAGI in the germline V gene. The CDR3 region has the DNA TGTGCCAGCATAACAGCCCTCTCTATGAACACTGAAGCTTTCTTT. This gives the protein CASITALSMNTEAFF.

The chain uses TRBV5-1 and TRBJ2-3; 12 bases match TRBD2. In germline, CDR1 is SGHRS, CDR2 YFSETQ. J gave up 5 bases and V 0 bases, and 4 bases lay outside the gene matches. This CDR3 has 16 amino acids. CDR3 protein: CASSLGLAGDLDTQYF. CDR3 DNA: TGCGCCAGCAGCTTGGGACTAGCGGGAGATTTAGATACGCAGTATTTT.

The J gene is TRBJ1-5, the V gene TRBV5-5, with a weak D call TRBD1 (5 bases). V was trimmed by 0 bases and J by 4 bases, leaving 8 bases between them. CDR1 and CDR2 from the germline V gene are SGHKS and YYEKEE (reference sequence). The length of the CDR3 is 14 residues. This CDR3 reads CASSLGGRNQPQHF. The CDR3 DNA reads as TGTGCCAGCAGCTTGGGGGGCAGAAATCAGCCCCAGCATTTT.

The rearrangement joins TRBV19 to TRBJ1-2, with 9 bases aligning to TRBD1. The CDR3 loop spans 15 amino acids. Germline CDR1 and CDR2: LNHDA and SQIVND (reference sequence). With 4 bases clipped from V and 4 bases from J, the junction kept 7 bases outside the gene matches. CDR3 nucleotide sequence: TGTGCCAGTAGTACCGCCGGGACAGGGAGCTATGGCTACACCTTC. Residues: CASSTAGTGSYGYTF.

V and J are TRBV28 and TRBJ1-1; 9 bases fit TRBD1. This CDR3 contains 16 residues. Trimming cost V 4 bases and J 3 bases; bases outside gene matches: 9. CDR1 and CDR2 (germline): MDHEN, SYDVKM. CDR3 nucleotides: TGTGCCAGCAGTTACAACAGGGGGCTGCGCGACACTGAAGCTTTCTTT. It encodes CASSYNRGLRDTEAFF.